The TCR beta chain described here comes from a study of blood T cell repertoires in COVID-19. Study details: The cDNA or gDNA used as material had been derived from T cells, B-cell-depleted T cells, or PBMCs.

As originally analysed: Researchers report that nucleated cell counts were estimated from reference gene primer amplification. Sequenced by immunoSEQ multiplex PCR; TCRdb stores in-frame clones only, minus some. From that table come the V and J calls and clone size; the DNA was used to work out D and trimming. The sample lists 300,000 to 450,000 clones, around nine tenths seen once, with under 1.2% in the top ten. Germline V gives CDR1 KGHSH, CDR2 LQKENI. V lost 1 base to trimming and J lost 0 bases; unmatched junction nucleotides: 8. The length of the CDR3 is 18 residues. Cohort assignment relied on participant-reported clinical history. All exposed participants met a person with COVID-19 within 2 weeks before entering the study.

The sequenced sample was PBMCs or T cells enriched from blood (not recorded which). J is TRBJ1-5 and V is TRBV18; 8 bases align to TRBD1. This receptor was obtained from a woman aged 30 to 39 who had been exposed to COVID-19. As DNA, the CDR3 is TGTGCCAGCTCACCACAGGGACAGGAGACCTATAGCAATCAGCCCCAGCATTTT. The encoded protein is CASSPQGQETYSNQPQHF.